Below, 20 T cell receptor beta chains from the same sample are listed, as sequenced in a study of blood T cell repertoires in COVID-19. Profiling relied on immunoSEQ multiplex PCR, and the TCRdb table lists in-frame clones only, not all of them. The sample shows roughly 400,000 clones, around nine tenths of them seen only once. Input material: PBMCs or T cells enriched from blood (not recorded which). These receptors originate from a woman aged 25 to 39 who had recovered from COVID-19.

The chain uses TRBV9 and TRBJ2-2; TRBD2 aligns across 14 bases. With 3 bases clipped from V and 7 bases from J, the junction kept 5 bases outside the gene matches. Germline-derived CDR1 and CDR2 are SGDLS and YYNGEE. This CDR3 comprises 16 residues. CDR3 nucleotides: TGTGCCAGCAGCGGGGGACTAGCGGGAGTGGTCGGGGAGCTGTTTTTT. Translation gives CASSGGLAGVVGELFF.

The J gene is TRBJ1-1, the V gene TRBV11-2, with D possibly TRBD1 on 6 matching bases. Germline V gene data show CDR1 as SGHAT and CDR2 as FQNNGV. V lost 1 base to trimming and J lost 2 bases, with 11 bases between them. The CDR3 covers 15 residues. The DNA of the CDR3 is TGTGCCAGCAGCTTAGTGGCGGGGGCCAACACTGAAGCTTTCTTT. Translation: CASSLVAGANTEAFF.

The chain links TRBV3-1 (or the pseudogene TRBV3-2) to TRBJ1-2; D uncertain. Trimming shortened V by 1 base and J by 6 bases, and 27 bases separated the two germline ends. The V gene's germline CDR1 is LGHDT and CDR2 YNNKEL (reference sequence). The CDR3 runs to 19 residues. The CDR3 region is CASSQGESVTSLDWDGYTF. The CDR3 DNA reads TGTGCCAGCAGCCAAGGTGAATCAGTAACATCACTGGACTGGGATGGCTACACCTTC.

This sequence joins TRBV24-1 and TRBJ2-3; 11 nucleotides match TRBD2. Germline V lookup: CDR1 KGHDR, CDR2 SFDVKD. V lost 7 bases, J lost 3 bases, and 5 bases stayed unmatched. The CDR3 is 15 amino acids. CDR3 bases: TGTGCCACCAGCCTAGCGGGAGGAATGACAGATACGCAGTATTTT. This sequence encodes CATSLAGGMTDTQYF.

The rearrangement uses TRBV24-1 and TRBJ1-6; no definite D call. The CDR3 sequence is 17 residues long. CDR1 is KGHDR, CDR2 SFDVKD, per germline. The V end lost 10 bases, the J end lost 5 bases, and 23 bases lay between the germline ends. In DNA form, the CDR3 reads TGTGCCACTCCCGAGAAGCCCTTTTCCCCCGATAATTCACCCCTCCACTTT. Translated: CATPEKPFSPDNSPLHF.

The genes are TRBV6-5 and TRBJ1-4; 9 bases match TRBD1. V shed 1 base and J 7 bases; nucleotides not matched to a gene: 4. Germline V gene lookup returns CDR1 MNHEY and CDR2 SVGAGI. The CDR3 totals 15 residues. The CDR3 DNA reads TGTGCCAGCAGTTACTTACAGGGGGCCGGTGAAAAACTGTTTTTT. This encodes CASSYLQGAGEKLFF.

This rearrangement joins TRBV4-1 to TRBJ2-1, with 9 bases that match TRBD1. Germline CDR1 MGHRA, CDR2 YSYEKL. This CDR3 region has 15 residues. J was trimmed by 5 bases and V by 11 bases; bases with no gene match: 13. CDR3 residues: CASGTRQGVNNEQFF. Here the CDR3 DNA reads TGCGCCTCCGGGACCAGACAGGGGGTCAACAATGAGCAGTTCTTC.

The chain combines TRBV12-3 or TRBV12-4 with TRBJ1-4; TRBD1 is a possible D gene (5 bases). This CDR3 has 13 amino acids. The V end was cut by 6 bases, the J end by 8 bases, with 13 bases between. The CDR3 spells CASRPPGEEKLFF. CDR3 coding DNA: TGTGCCAGCAGGCCTCCGGGGGAGGAAAAACTGTTTTTT.

The genes are TRBV5-1 and TRBJ2-7, with D possibly TRBD1 on 6 matching bases. V lost 1 base and J lost 3, with 11 bases in between. The V gene's germline CDR1 is SGHRS and CDR2 YFSETQ. The CDR3 extends over 14 amino acids. CDR3 sequence (DNA): TGCGCCAGCAGCTTGTTTGGACAGTACTACGAGCAGTACTTC. Its translation is CASSLFGQYYEQYF.

V gene TRBV5-4 combines with J gene TRBJ2-2; D is ambiguous. Germline CDR1 SGHNT, CDR2 YYREEE (reference sequence). V was clipped by 0 bases and J by 0 bases, with 6 bases between them. The CDR3 runs 15 residues. The DNA of the CDR3 is TGTGCCAGCAGCTTGGGACATCCGAACACCGGGGAGCTGTTTTTT. Translating it yields CASSLGHPNTGELFF. Drawing the rest from reference TRBV5-4 and TRBJ2-2, the complete variable domain is ETGVTQSPTHLIKTRGQQVTLRCSSQSGHNTVSWYQQALGQGPQFIFQYYREEENGRGNFPPRFSGLQFPNYSSELNVNALELDDSALYLCASSLGHPNTGELFFGEGSRLTVL.

The chain recombines TRBV28 with TRBJ1-1, with TRBD1 matching over 7 bases. With V trimmed by 6 bases and J by 8 bases, 15 bases remained unmatched. The germline V gene encodes CDR1 MDHEN and CDR2 SYDVKM. CDR3 length: 15 amino acids. CDR3 amino acids: CASRLNNGDSREAFF. Written as DNA, the CDR3 is TGTGCCAGCAGACTAAATAACGGGGACAGTCGGGAAGCTTTCTTT.

The V gene is TRBV4-3, the J gene TRBJ1-2; a weak D match, TRBD1 (6 bases). CDR1 is LGHNA and CDR2 is YSLEER in the germline V gene. Trimming pared 0 bases from V and 7 bases from J, leaving 18 bases between. The CDR3 has 16 residues. The CDR3 here is CASSQDQRTARGGYTF. The CDR3 nucleotides are TGCGCCAGCAGCCAAGACCAGAGGACAGCCCGGGGTGGCTACACCTTC.

This chain links TRBV3-1 (or the pseudogene TRBV3-2) with TRBJ2-5; D remains ambiguous. Germline V gives CDR1 LGHDT, CDR2 YNNKEL (reference sequence). Trimming shortened V by 3 bases and J by 5 bases, and 10 bases separated the two germline ends. This CDR3 spans 13 amino acids. For the CDR3, the DNA is TGTGCCAGCAGCCAGGGCAGGCTGGAGACCCAGTACTTC. This sequence encodes CASSQGRLETQYF.

CDR3 DNA: TGTGCCTGGACAAGGACAGGGGGCACTGAAGCTTTCTTT. It codes for CAWTRTGGTEAFF. This chain connects TRBV30 to TRBJ1-1; the match to TRBD1 covers 10 bases. CDR1 is GTSNPN and CDR2 is SVGIG in the germline V gene (reference sequence). V shed 4 bases, J shed 4 bases, and the junction held 3 bases outside the gene matches. This CDR3 spans 13 amino acids.

The chain carries TRBV9 and TRBJ2-7; 8 nucleotides match TRBD1. The trim removed 0 bases at V and 4 bases at J, leaving 9 bases unmatched. CDR3 size: 16 residues. Germline V gives CDR1 SGDLS, CDR2 YYNGEE. In DNA form, the CDR3 reads TGTGCCAGCAGCGTAGGTAACAGGGGGAGGTTATACGAGCAGTACTTC. This codes for CASSVGNRGRLYEQYF.

The rearrangement links TRBV28 to TRBJ1-1, with D perhaps TRBD1 (6 bases). The germline V gene encodes CDR1 MDHEN and CDR2 SYDVKM. The germline V and J ends were trimmed by 6 bases and 3 bases, with 11 bases remaining between them. The CDR3 consists of 13 residues. CDR3 DNA: TGTGCCAGCAGCTCGGACAGTGACACTGAAGCTTTCTTT. It translates to CASSSDSDTEAFF.

The chain links TRBV15 to TRBJ2-7, with a possible D match to TRBD2 (6 bases). CDR3 length equals 14 residues. Germline values: CDR1 LNHNV, CDR2 YYDKDF (reference sequence). V was shortened by 0 bases and J by 0 bases, with 6 bases between the two germline ends. The CDR3 here is CATSRDGSSYEQYF. In DNA, the CDR3 is TGTGCCACCAGCAGAGACGGGAGCTCCTACGAGCAGTACTTC.

CDR3 loop: CSVTGPRAYGYTF. The CDR3 region has the DNA TGCAGCGTTACCGGCCCGAGGGCCTATGGCTACACCTTC. The chain couples TRBV29-1 to TRBJ1-2, with D unclear. Trimming took off 5 bases at V and 4 bases at J, with 14 bases between the two ends. The CDR3 consists of 13 residues. Germline V lookup: CDR1 SQVTM, CDR2 ANQGSEA.

This clone was observed a single time. The gene calls are TRBV3-1 (or the pseudogene TRBV3-2) and TRBJ1-1; D may be TRBD1 (5 bases). The CDR3 contains 17 residues. Germline V gene sequence: CDR1 LGHDT, CDR2 YNNKEL (reference sequence). Trimming cost V 6 bases and J 3 bases, with 23 bases left between them. CDR3 nucleotides: TGTGCCAGCAGTAAGTACCCAAGGGGTTCGGGGGACACTGAAGCTTTCTTT. Amino acid sequence: CASSKYPRGSGDTEAFF.

This chain joins TRBV19 and TRBJ1-5, with D hard to call. The CDR3 has 13 amino acids. V shed 3 bases and J shed 4 bases, with 7 bases lying between them. Germline loops: CDR1 LNHDA, CDR2 SQIVND (reference sequence). The CDR3 DNA sequence: TGTGCCAGTAGTATTTCGCGAAATCAGCCCCAGCATTTT. Translating it yields CASSISRNQPQHF.